The clone carrying this TCR beta chain was seen many times. These data originate in a study of T cells in Graves' hyperthyroidism and ophthalmopathy. It was RNA transcripts that yielded the amplified TCR beta CDR3 regions. HTBI primers were employed in a first-round RT-PCR of the TCR CDR3. One entry per CDR3 protein results from TCRdb running MiXCR on the multiplex PCR reads. The sample contains 200,000 to 250,000 distinct CDR3 sequences, 16% of which appear only once. Trimming cost V 0 bases and J 6 bases, with 6 bases left between them. Per the germline V gene, CDR1 is SGHNT and CDR2 is YENEEA. This CDR3 has 12 amino acids.

This receptor was identified in a woman aged 18-30 years with Graves' ophthalmopathy. The chain uses TRBV11-3 and TRBJ2-7; D is uncertain. Specimen: blood. The chain's CDR3 is CASSLDLTEQYF. Here the CDR3 DNA reads TGTGCCAGCAGCTTAGATCTTACCGAGCAGTACTTC.